This T cell receptor beta chain was sequenced for a study of CD8 T cells in Susac syndrome. Findings and limits, study-wide: Within Susac syndrome CD4+ T cell repertoires, clonal expansion was not evident.

In regard to this clonotype: What it recognizes is unknown.

The CDR3 totals 14 residues. Germline values: CDR1 KGHSH, CDR2 LQKENI. V lost 6 bases to trimming and J lost 2 bases, with 12 bases between them. Fulfillment of recently defined diagnostic criteria for definite or probable disease was shown by the patients with Susac syndrome. cDNA came from about 0.51 to 1 ug RNA primed by random hexamers. Coverage of TCR beta CDR3 amplification by immunoSEQ multiplex PCR extended to 54 Vbeta and 13 Jbeta. TCRdb used MiXCR to reprocess the immunoSEQ multiplex PCR reads, holding one entry per CDR3 protein. This table holds about 190,000 distinct CDR3 sequences, approximately 95% found once.

The V gene is TRBV18, the J gene TRBJ2-3, with D possibly matching TRBD2 (5 bases). This TCR came from a human donor with Susac syndrome. Material: CD4+ T cells from PBMCs. CDR3 residues: CASSSEVVTDTQYF. In DNA form, the CDR3 reads TGTGCCAGCTCCTCGGAGGTTGTCACAGATACGCAGTATTTT. The whole variable domain, filled in from reference TRBV18 and TRBJ2-3, reads NAGVMQNPRHLVRRRGQEARLRCSPMKGHSHVYWYRQLPEEGLKFMVYLQKENIIDESGMPKERFSAEFPKEGPSILRIQQVVRGDSAAYFCASSSEVVTDTQYFGPGTRLTVL.